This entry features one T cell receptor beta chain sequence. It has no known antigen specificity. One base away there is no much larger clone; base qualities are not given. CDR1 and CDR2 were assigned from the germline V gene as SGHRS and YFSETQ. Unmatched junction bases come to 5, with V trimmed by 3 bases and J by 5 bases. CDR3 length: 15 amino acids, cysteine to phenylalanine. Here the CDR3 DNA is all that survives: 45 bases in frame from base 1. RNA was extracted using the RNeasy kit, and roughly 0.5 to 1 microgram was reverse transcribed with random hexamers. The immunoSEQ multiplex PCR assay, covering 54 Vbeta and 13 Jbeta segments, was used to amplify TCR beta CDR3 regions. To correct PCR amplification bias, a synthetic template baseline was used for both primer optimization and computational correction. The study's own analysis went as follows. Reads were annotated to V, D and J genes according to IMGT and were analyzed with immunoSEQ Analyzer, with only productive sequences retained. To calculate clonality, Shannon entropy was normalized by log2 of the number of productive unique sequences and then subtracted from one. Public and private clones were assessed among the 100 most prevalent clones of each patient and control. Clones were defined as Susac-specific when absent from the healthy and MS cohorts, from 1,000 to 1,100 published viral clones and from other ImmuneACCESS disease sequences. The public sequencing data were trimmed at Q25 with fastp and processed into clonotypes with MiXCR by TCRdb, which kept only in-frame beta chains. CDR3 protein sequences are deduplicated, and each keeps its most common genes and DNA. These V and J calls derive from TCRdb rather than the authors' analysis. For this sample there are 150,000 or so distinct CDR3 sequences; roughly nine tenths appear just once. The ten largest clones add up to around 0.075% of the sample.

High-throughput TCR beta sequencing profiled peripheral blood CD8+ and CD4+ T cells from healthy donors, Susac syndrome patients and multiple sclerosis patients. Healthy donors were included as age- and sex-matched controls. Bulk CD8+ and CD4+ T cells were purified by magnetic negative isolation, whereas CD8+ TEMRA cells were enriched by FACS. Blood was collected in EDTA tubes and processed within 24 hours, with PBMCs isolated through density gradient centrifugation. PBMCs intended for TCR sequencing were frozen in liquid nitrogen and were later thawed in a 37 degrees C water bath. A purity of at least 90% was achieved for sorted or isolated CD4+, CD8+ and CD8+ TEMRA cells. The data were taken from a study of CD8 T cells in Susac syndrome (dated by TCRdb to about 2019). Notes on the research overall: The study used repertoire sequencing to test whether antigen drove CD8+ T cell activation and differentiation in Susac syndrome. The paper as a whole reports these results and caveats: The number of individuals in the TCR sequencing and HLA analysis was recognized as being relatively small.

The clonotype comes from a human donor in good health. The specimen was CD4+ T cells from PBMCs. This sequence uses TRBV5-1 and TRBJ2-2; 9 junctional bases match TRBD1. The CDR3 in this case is CASSWGTGKTGELFF. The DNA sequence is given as TGCGCCAGCAGCTGGGGGACAGGGAAGACCGGGGAGCTGTTTTTT.